Shown below are 24 T cell receptor beta chains from a single sample sequenced in a study of identical twins. TCRdb reprocessed the 5' RACE reads with MiXCR, giving one entry per CDR3 protein. The sample has 600,000 to 700,000 distinct CDR3 sequences; 21% are singletons. These data were likewise used in another study, on T cells expressing NK-cell markers.

The sample was PBMCs. All receptors come from a woman younger than 35 in good health.

This clonotype was seen a handful of times. The rearrangement uses TRBV6-5 and TRBJ2-1, with 10 bases identical to TRBD1. This CDR3 has 14 residues. Germline trimming cut 4 bases from V and 8 bases from J; bases unmatched to any gene: 5. Germline V gene sequence: CDR1 MNHEY, CDR2 SVGAGI. DNA of the CDR3: TGTGCCAGCAGTTCCGGGACAGGGGCCCATGAGCAGTTCTTC. Encoded protein: CASSSGTGAHEQFF.

The V gene is TRBV6-1, the J gene TRBJ2-2; D possibly matches TRBD1 or TRBD2 (6 bases each). From germline, CDR1 is MNHNS and CDR2 SASEGT. CDR3 length: 15 residues. Trimming took off 7 bases at V and 3 bases at J, with 15 bases between the two ends. The CDR3 here is CASNPLRGDTGELFF. In DNA form, the CDR3 reads TGTGCCAGCAACCCACTTAGGGGGGACACCGGGGAGCTGTTTTTT.

This clonotype was detected a few times. This sequence joins TRBV20-1 and TRBJ2-1; the match to TRBD2 covers 9 bases. J gave up 5 bases and V 3 bases, and 5 bases lay outside the gene matches. This CDR3 has 14 residues. Germline values: CDR1 DFQATT, CDR2 SNEGSKA (reference sequence). CDR3 DNA sequence: TGCAGTGCTAGGTTAGCGGGGGCCAACAATGAGCAGTTCTTC. This sequence encodes CSARLAGANNEQFF.

The V and J genes are TRBV20-1 and TRBJ2-7; D unresolved. V lost 3 bases and J 3 bases, leaving 15 bases between the germline ends. This CDR3 has 14 amino acids. CDR1 is DFQATT, CDR2 SNEGSKA, per germline (reference sequence). CDR3 DNA sequence: TGCAGTGCTAGGGCAAGCCTGAAAAACTACGAGCAGTACTTC. It yields the protein CSARASLKNYEQYF.

The chain recombines TRBV12-3 or TRBV12-4 with TRBJ2-7, with D unclear. Trimming pared 6 bases from V and 0 bases from J, leaving 6 bases between. CDR3 length: 12 amino acids. The CDR3: CASRWSSYEQYF. DNA of the CDR3: TGTGCCAGCAGATGGTCCTCCTACGAGCAGTACTTC.

The genes are TRBV10-3 and TRBJ2-7; 7 positions match TRBD1. Germline loops: CDR1 ENHRY, CDR2 SYGVKD. This CDR3 has 13 amino acids. V shed 8 bases and J 2 bases; nucleotides not matched to a gene: 6. Here the CDR3 reads CAISRDSPYEQYF. As DNA, the CDR3 is TGTGCCATCTCCCGGGACAGCCCCTACGAGCAGTACTTC.

The chain employs TRBV5-1 and TRBJ2-2; tentatively, D is TRBD1 (6 bases). Trimming removed 6 bases from V and 2 bases from J, with 14 bases in between. The CDR3 is 15 amino acids. From germline, CDR1 is SGHRS and CDR2 YFSETQ. This CDR3 is CASTWGHINTGELFF. CDR3 nucleotide sequence: TGCGCCAGCACTTGGGGACATATTAACACCGGGGAGCTGTTTTTT.

This clonotype came up a few times. The CDR3 region is CSVEGQSPYEQYF. CDR3 DNA sequence: TGCAGCGTTGAAGGACAAAGCCCCTACGAGCAGTACTTC. J is TRBJ2-7 and V is TRBV29-1; D unclear. V shed 1 base and J shed 2 bases, with 9 bases lying between them. Germline CDR1 reads SQVTM; CDR2 reads ANQGSEA. The CDR3 extends over 13 amino acids.

The V and J genes are TRBV9 and TRBJ2-1, with D unresolved. Between the trimmed V and J ends, which lost 3 bases and 2 bases, there was a span of 12 bases. Germline V lookup: CDR1 SGDLS, CDR2 YYNGEE. The CDR3 is made up of 15 amino acids. The CDR3 protein is CASSADGTTYNEQFF. DNA of the CDR3: TGTGCCAGCAGCGCGGACGGAACCACCTACAATGAGCAGTTCTTC.

The rearrangement joins TRBV21-1 to TRBJ2-3; the D call of TRBD2 is as the table states it, not checked on the DNA. TRBV21-1 is annotated as a pseudogene. CDR3 size: 14 residues. The CDR3, as DNA: TGTGCCAGCAGCCGGAGGCCTAGCACAGATACGCAGTATTTT. Protein product: CASSRRPSTDTQYF.

This chain links TRBV27 with TRBJ1-1, with D possibly being TRBD1 (6 bases). V was clipped by 1 base and J by 0 bases, with 12 bases between them. Germline V gives CDR1 MNHEY, CDR2 SMNVEV (reference sequence). This CDR3 region has 16 residues. CDR3 nucleotide sequence: TGTGCCAGCAGTTTATTCCTCGGGACACTGAACACTGAAGCTTTCTTT. As protein: CASSLFLGTLNTEAFF.

This clonotype showed up just a few times. The V call is TRBV12-3 or TRBV12-4, the J call TRBJ2-2, with D uncertain. V was trimmed by 4 bases and J by 0 bases, leaving 9 bases between them. This CDR3 has 15 amino acids. Here the CDR3 reads CASSWAGANTGELFF. Written as DNA, the CDR3 is TGTGCCAGCAGTTGGGCCGGCGCGAACACCGGGGAGCTGTTTTTT.

The rearrangement joins TRBV20-1 to TRBJ2-1, with 11 bases lining up with TRBD2. CDR3 size: 17 residues. The junction had 9 bases not matched to a gene; V was cut back by 5 bases and J by 0 bases. Per the germline V gene, CDR1 is DFQATT and CDR2 is SNEGSKA (reference sequence). CDR3 protein: CSASSGGPSSSYNEQFF. CDR3 DNA sequence: TGCAGTGCTTCTAGCGGGGGGCCTTCGAGCTCCTACAATGAGCAGTTCTTC.

This rearrangement joins TRBV7-2 to TRBJ2-7, with D possibly TRBD2 on 6 matching bases. The CDR3 is 13 amino acids. CDR1 and CDR2 (germline): SGHTA, FQGNSA. V lost 2 bases and J lost 6, with 11 bases in between. The CDR3 protein is CASSLSPGSEQYF. The CDR3 DNA reads TGTGCCAGCAGCTTATCTCCCGGGAGCGAGCAGTACTTC.

J is TRBJ2-5 and V is TRBV6-5; D may be TRBD1 or TRBD2 (5 bases each). The germline CDR1 and CDR2 sequences are MNHEY and SVGAGI. This CDR3 comprises 14 residues. V was trimmed by 2 bases and J by 5 bases, leaving 12 bases between them. DNA for the CDR3: TGTGCCAGCAGTTACGGGGGACCCCCCGAGACCCAGTACTTC. Its protein product is CASSYGGPPETQYF.

This clonotype was found a few times. The chain joins TRBV7-9 to TRBJ1-4; TRBD1 is a possible D gene (5 bases). This CDR3 spans 12 amino acids. The germline V gene encodes CDR1 SEHNR and CDR2 FQNEAQ (reference sequence). Trimming took off 6 bases at V and 8 bases at J, with 10 bases between the two ends. Written as DNA, the CDR3 is TGTGCCAGCAGATCCAACAGGGAAAAACTGTTTTTT. Its protein product is CASRSNREKLFF.

This clonotype was picked up a small number of times. V and J are TRBV12-3 or TRBV12-4 and TRBJ1-1; tentatively, D is TRBD1 (5 bases). The CDR3 loop spans 15 amino acids. The V end was cut by 5 bases, the J end by 1 base, with 14 bases between. This CDR3 is CASSPPTDRNTEAFF. The CDR3 nucleotides read TGTGCCAGCAGTCCACCCACAGACAGGAACACTGAAGCTTTCTTT.

This clonotype appeared a few times. The chain is built from TRBV7-2 and TRBJ2-1; 7 nucleotides align to TRBD2. This CDR3 has 15 amino acids. V trimming: 6 bases; J trimming: 2 bases; junction bases outside the gene matches: 7. The germline CDR1 and CDR2 sequences are SGHTA and FQGNSA. The CDR3 protein is CASSGASGTYNEQFF. The CDR3 DNA reads TGTGCCAGCAGTGGGGCTAGCGGAACCTACAATGAGCAGTTCTTC.

The V call is TRBV11-1, the J call TRBJ2-5; 11 bases match TRBD2. Per the germline V gene, CDR1 is SGHAT and CDR2 is FQDESV (reference sequence). The CDR3 has 19 residues. The J segment lost 5 bases and the V segment lost 4 bases, leaving 18 bases of the junction unmatched. CDR3 protein: CASSSSGTSGRERGETQYF. The CDR3 DNA follows: TGTGCCAGCAGCTCGTCCGGGACTAGCGGCCGCGAGAGAGGGGAGACCCAGTACTTC.

There are a few counts of this clonotype. This chain joins TRBV12-3 or TRBV12-4 and TRBJ2-7, with TRBD1 matching 8 bases. There are 14 residues in the CDR3. V dropped 5 bases and J dropped 2; count of bases not matched to a gene: 5. The CDR3 DNA sequence: TGTGCCAGCAGTGGGACAGGCTACACCTACGAGCAGTACTTC. This codes for CASSGTGYTYEQYF.

This clonotype came up once. This CDR3 is CSATPGTKYQETQYF. CDR3 DNA sequence: TGCAGTGCTACCCCCGGGACAAAGTACCAAGAGACCCAGTACTTC. The chain recombines TRBV20-1 with TRBJ2-5; D may be TRBD1 (6 bases). V was clipped by 4 bases and J by 0 bases, with 15 bases between them. Looked up from germline, CDR1 is DFQATT and CDR2 is SNEGSKA (reference sequence). The CDR3 extends over 15 amino acids.

A few counts support this clonotype. In nucleotides, the CDR3 is TGCGCCAGCAGCTCAAATGTCCTGAACAATGAGCAGTTCTTC. Its protein product is CASSSNVLNNEQFF. The chain combines TRBV5-1 with TRBJ2-1; no clear D. Germline CDR1 reads SGHRS; CDR2 reads YFSETQ. Trimming left V 3 bases short and J 5 bases short, with 12 bases between. This CDR3 has 14 amino acids. Complete variable domain (other parts from reference TRBV5-1 and TRBJ2-1): KAGVTQTPRYLIKTRGQQVTLSCSPISGHRSVSWYQQTPGQGLQFLFEYFSETQRNKGNFPGRFSGRQFSNSRSEMNVSTLELGDSALYLCASSSNVLNNEQFFGPGTRLTVL.

The CDR3 sequence: CASSVVAGYEQYF. CDR3 bases: TGTGCCAGCAGCGTAGTAGCGGGATACGAGCAGTACTTC. This rearrangement joins TRBV9 to TRBJ2-7, with TRBD2 identical over 8 bases. This CDR3 contains 13 residues. V shed 0 bases and J 4 bases; nucleotides not matched to a gene: 0. From germline, CDR1 is SGDLS and CDR2 YYNGEE.

This clonotype appeared a few times. This rearrangement joins TRBV2 to TRBJ2-3; 8 nucleotides line up with TRBD2. Germline values: CDR1 SNHLY, CDR2 FYNNEI. Losses at the gene ends were 4 bases for V and 6 bases for J; bases not matched to a gene: 6. This CDR3 region has 14 residues. The CDR3 region is CASSATGGGDTQYF. In DNA, the CDR3 is TGTGCCAGCAGTGCGACGGGGGGGGGCGATACGCAGTATTTT.